This TCR beta chain was sequenced in a study of response to subunit inactivated influenza vaccine. Study-wide points: The authors proposed limited new T cell recruitment per seasonal influenza vaccination.

For this clonotype: What it binds is unknown.

TCRdb independently ran MiXCR on the RT-PCR reads; one entry per CDR3 protein. The sample contains fewer than 600,000 distinct CDR3 sequences, approximately 7.7% of which appear only once. The TCR comes from a man aged 45-69 years who received an inactivated influenza vaccine. This specimen was PBMCs from blood, taken roughly 24 months after vaccination.

DNA for the CDR3: TGTGCCAGCAGAGGACAGGGAAAAGTAGGAAACACCATATATTTT. Translated: CASRGQGKVGNTIYF. The chain uses TRBV2 and TRBJ1-3, with 8 bases matching TRBD1. The CDR3 runs 15 residues. Looked up from germline, CDR1 is SNHLY and CDR2 is FYNNEI. V shed 6 bases and J 4 bases; nucleotides not matched to a gene: 8.